Listed below are T cell receptor beta chains from one sample, sequenced in a study of technical replicates of blood from a handful of donors. Clones were sequenced by immunoSEQ multiplex PCR, and TCRdb holds only the in-frame ones, with some missing. The table lists tens of thousands of clones, 90% of them singletons. Specimen: PBMCs. These receptors originate from a human donor in good health. Some clones in this sample may be carry-over from other donors' samples. CDR3s include the opening cysteine and the closing phenylalanine or tryptophan. D genes are given only for firm matches. Clone size is not always given. Where it is, it says once, few, many or a class for expanded clones.

v_call	cdr3_length	d_call	j_call	clone_size	cdr3_nt	cdr3_aa
TRBV29-1	13	NA	TRBJ1-5	NA	TGCAGCGTTGATACGGGGTACAATCAGCCCCAGCATTTT	CSVDTGYNQPQHF
TRBV7-7	13	NA	TRBJ2-5	NA	TGTGCCAGCAGCTTAATACAGGGTGAGACCCAGTACTTC	CASSLIQGETQYF
TRBV19	13	NA	TRBJ2-5	NA	TGTGCCAGTAGACCTTCCGGGGGAGAGACCCAGTACTTC	CASRPSGGETQYF
TRBV18	15	NA	TRBJ1-4	NA	TGTGCCAGCTCACAAATGACAGCTCCTAATGAAAAACTGTTTTTT	CASSQMTAPNEKLFF
TRBV4-2	17	TRBD2	TRBJ2-1	NA	TGTGCCAGCAGCCAAGATACGGCGGGGGGCTACGACAATGAGCAGTTCTTC	CASSQDTAGGYDNEQFF
TRBV2	14	TRBD2	TRBJ2-2	NA	TGTGCCAGCAGCCTAGCGGGGCACACCGGGGAGCTGTTTTTT	CASSLAGHTGELFF
TRBV9	17	NA	TRBJ2-1	NA	TGTGCCAGCAGCCACTTTGCGGGCGTTAGCTCCTACAATGAGCAGTTCTTC	CASSHFAGVSSYNEQFF
TRBV7-2	14	NA	TRBJ1-2	once	TGTGCCAGCAGCTTAGGACTCAGTAACTATGGCTACACCTTC	CASSLGLSNYGYTF
TRBV19	14	TRBD1	TRBJ1-2	NA	TGTGCCAGTAGTCCACGACAGGGGACCTATGGCTACACCTTC	CASSPRQGTYGYTF
TRBV11-2	14	TRBD1	TRBJ1-6	NA	TGTGCCAGCAGCTCGGGACAGGGAAATTCACCCCTCCACTTT	CASSSGQGNSPLHF
TRBV7-9	15	TRBD1	TRBJ1-3	NA	TGTGCCAGCAGCATCACGACAGGGGCTGGAAACACCATATATTTT	CASSITTGAGNTIYF
TRBV4-2	16	NA	TRBJ1-1	NA	TGTGCCAGCAGCCAAGATCTTGCCCAAACGGACACTGAAGCTTTCTTT	CASSQDLAQTDTEAFF
TRBV5-4	13	TRBD1	TRBJ1-1	NA	TGTGCCAGCAGCGAGGGGACAGAGGCTGAAGCTTTCTTT	CASSEGTEAEAFF
TRBV7-6	15	NA	TRBJ2-3	once	TGTGCCAGCAGCTTTGGGGCGGCGAGCACAGATACGCAGTATTTT	CASSFGAASTDTQYF
TRBV7-8	16	NA	TRBJ1-1	NA	TGTGCCAGCAGCTTAGCCATAGGACGGGGGAACACTGAAGCTTTCTTT	CASSLAIGRGNTEAFF
TRBV6-1	15	NA	TRBJ1-4	NA	TGTGCCAGCAGGAACTGGGACTTTCTCGACGAAAAACTGTTTTTT	CASRNWDFLDEKLFF
TRBV7-2	14	TRBD2	TRBJ2-1	NA	TGTGCCAGCAGCTCTCTAGCGGGATACAATGAGCAGTTCTTC	CASSSLAGYNEQFF
TRBV5-4	14	TRBD2	TRBJ2-3	NA	TGTGCCAGCAGCTACGGGGGGGCCACAGATACGCAGTATTTT	CASSYGGATDTQYF
TRBV14	14	TRBD1	TRBJ1-2	NA	TGTGCCAGCAGCTACGGACAGGGTTTTTATGGCTACACCTTC	CASSYGQGFYGYTF
TRBV7-9	17	TRBD2	TRBJ2-1	NA	TGTGCCAGCAGCTCCACCCGGACTAGCGGGAGTTTAAATGAGCAGTTCTTC	CASSSTRTSGSLNEQFF
TRBV30	15	NA	TRBJ1-6	NA	TGTGCCTGGACCCCCCAGAACGCCTATAATTCACCCCTCCACTTT	CAWTPQNAYNSPLHF
TRBV28	15	TRBD2	TRBJ2-7	NA	TGTGCCAGCAGTAAGGGTAGCGGGGGGGCCCGGGAGCAGTACTTC	CASSKGSGGAREQYF
TRBV7-2	14	TRBD1	TRBJ1-1	NA	TGTGCCAGCAGCCCCAAGACAGGGGTGACTGAAGCTTTCTTT	CASSPKTGVTEAFF
TRBV18	13	NA	TRBJ2-7	NA	TGTGCCAGCTCACCCAGAGGAGTGTACGAGCAGTACTTC	CASSPRGVYEQYF
TRBV12-5	15	TRBD1	TRBJ2-2	NA	TGTGCTAGTGCGGCAGGGGGCGCGAACACCGGGGAGCTGTTTTTT	CASAAGGANTGELFF
TRBV5-6	16	NA	TRBJ2-3	NA	TGTGCCAGCAGCTTGTTGGCGGCTGCTAGCACAGATACGCAGTATTTT	CASSLLAAASTDTQYF
TRBV4-3	15	TRBD1	TRBJ2-3	NA	TGCGCCAGCAGCCTGTCCGGGACAGGTTCAGATACGCAGTATTTT	CASSLSGTGSDTQYF
TRBV7-2	18	TRBD2	TRBJ2-2	NA	TGTGCCAGCAGCAATGGTTTGCGGGGGGGACCGAACACCGGGGAGCTGTTTTTT	CASSNGLRGGPNTGELFF
TRBV6-4	16	NA	TRBJ2-3	NA	TGTGCCAGCAGTGATCGACCTTTGGAGGGCACAGATACGCAGTATTTT	CASSDRPLEGTDTQYF
TRBV7-2	16	NA	TRBJ2-2	once	TGTGCCAGCAGCTTATCCGGGACTCAAAACACCGGGGAGCTGTTTTTT	CASSLSGTQNTGELFF
TRBV2	14	NA	TRBJ2-4	NA	TGTGCCAGCACCCCGGGGGAGGCCCAAAACATTCAGTACTTC	CASTPGEAQNIQYF
TRBV4-2	16	NA	TRBJ1-4	NA	TGTGCCAGCAGCCAAGATCTTACCAGGGCCACGCAGGAACTGTTTTTT	CASSQDLTRATQELFF
TRBV7-6	16	TRBD1	TRBJ2-1	NA	TGTGCCAGCAGCCCGGTGGGGGGACAGGGTTACAATGAGCAGTTCTTC	CASSPVGGQGYNEQFF
TRBV27	15	TRBD1	TRBJ1-2	NA	TGTGCCAGCAGTTTATTCTCTGGGACAGGGAATGGCTACACCTTC	CASSLFSGTGNGYTF
TRBV19	14	NA	TRBJ1-5	NA	TGTGCCAGTAGTATAAGGAGGGAACATCAGCCCCAGCATTTT	CASSIRREHQPQHF
TRBV9	15	TRBD2	TRBJ2-1	NA	TGTGCCAGCAGCGTAGGAATAGCGGGAGATACTGAGCAGTTCTTC	CASSVGIAGDTEQFF
TRBV11-2	11	NA	TRBJ2-7	NA	TGTGCCAGCAGCCTCTTATACGAGCAGTACTTC	CASSLLYEQYF
TRBV19	16	TRBD2	TRBJ2-7	NA	TGTGCCAGTAGTATTCCCGCTAGCGGGGGACCCTACGAGCAGTACTTC	CASSIPASGGPYEQYF
TRBV5-6	14	NA	TRBJ1-1	NA	TGTGCCAGCAGCTTGAGGGGGAGGAACACTGAAGCTTTCTTT	CASSLRGRNTEAFF
TRBV7-2	17	TRBD2	TRBJ2-7	NA	TGTGCCAGCAGCCCCTGGGGCGGGAGGGCTTATTTTGACGAGCAGTACTTC	CASSPWGGRAYFDEQYF
TRBV18	15	NA	TRBJ1-3	NA	TGTGCCAGCTCAAGACAGGACCTCTCTGGAAACACCATATATTTT	CASSRQDLSGNTIYF
TRBV15	15	TRBD1	TRBJ1-2	NA	TGTGCCACCAGCTTCGCCAGGGGGCAGACGGAAGGCTACACCTTC	CATSFARGQTEGYTF
TRBV28	16	TRBD1	TRBJ2-1	NA	TGTGCCAGCAGTTTTGGCACGGACAGGCATTACAATGAGCAGTTCTTC	CASSFGTDRHYNEQFF
TRBV6-6	16	NA	TRBJ2-1	NA	TGTGCCAGCAGTCCCCGTCTGGGGGCCAGCTACAATGAGCAGTTCTTC	CASSPRLGASYNEQFF
TRBV6-1	11	NA	TRBJ1-1	once	TGTGCCAGCAGGATAGGGGGTGAAGCTTTCTTT	CASRIGGEAFF